The next 16 T cell receptor beta chains were all read from a single sample in a study of CD8 T cells in ankylosing spondylitis. TCRdb passed the 5' RACE reads through MiXCR, listing each CDR3 protein once. The repertoire holds 150,000 to 200,000 distinct CDR3 sequences, around 10% seen once, with 25% to 35% in the top ten. The sequencing input was blood, either unsorted or a sorted T cell fraction (not recorded which). These receptors originate from a male donor with ankylosing spondylitis or in good health (not recorded which).

The chain carries TRBV20-1 and TRBJ2-7; D call uncertain. The CDR3 runs to 12 residues. Trimming cost V 3 bases and J 2 bases, with 8 bases left between them. The germline V gene encodes CDR1 DFQATT and CDR2 SNEGSKA (reference sequence). CDR3 residues: CSASYGTYEQYF. In DNA, the CDR3 is TGCAGTGCTAGTTACGGTACCTACGAGCAGTACTTC.

This clonotype has ten or more counts. The chain is built from TRBV3-1 and TRBJ1-1; no definite D call. CDR1 and CDR2 (germline): LGHDT, YNNKEL (reference sequence). V was trimmed by 4 bases and J by 1 base, leaving 10 bases between them. The CDR3 has 14 amino acids. CDR3 protein: CASSLETPNTEAFF. In DNA form, the CDR3 reads TGTGCCAGCAGCCTTGAAACTCCGAACACTGAAGCTTTCTTT. Filled out from reference TRBV3-1 and TRBJ1-1, the complete variable domain reads DTAVSQTPKYLVTQMGNDKSIKCEQNLGHDTMYWYKQDSKKFLKIMFSYNNKELIINETVPNRFSPKSPDKAHLNLHINSLELGDSAVYFCASSLETPNTEAFFGQGTRLTVV.

This clonotype showed up just a few times. The rearrangement joins TRBV7-8 to TRBJ1-2; D is unresolved. The CDR3 extends over 14 amino acids. Germline loops: CDR1 SGHVS, CDR2 FQNEAQ. Trimming cost V 1 base and J 8 bases, with 14 bases left between them. The CDR3: CASSLVGQVVGYTF. The CDR3 DNA is TGTGCCAGCAGCTTAGTCGGGCAAGTTGTGGGCTACACCTTC.

Note on this clonotype: This may come from a read error, since a much larger clone is one base off. The chain joins TRBV19 to TRBJ1-1; no firm D call. This CDR3 region has 14 residues. Germline values: CDR1 LNHDA, CDR2 SQIVND (reference sequence). Trimming stripped 9 bases from V and 3 bases from J, with 17 bases between. The CDR3 nucleotides are TGTGCCAGCAAATTGGTAGGGCTGGACACTGAAGCTTTCTTT. It translates to CASKLVGLDTEAFF.

This clonotype was observed a few times. A much larger clone sits a single nucleotide away, making a read error possible. The chain uses TRBV28 and TRBJ1-2; the D is unclear. Germline CDR1 MDHEN, CDR2 SYDVKM. This CDR3 is 10 amino acids long. The chain's CDR3 is CASRGYDYTF. The CDR3 coding sequence is TGTGCCAGTAGAGGCTATGACTACACCTTC.

At least ten counts were recorded for this clonotype. This chain links TRBV12-3 or TRBV12-4 with TRBJ2-1; 8 nucleotides line up with TRBD2. The ends lost 5 bases at V and 2 bases at J; junction bases unmatched: 2. The CDR3 totals 14 residues. For the CDR3, the DNA is TGTGCCAGCAGTCGGGGGGGACCCTACAATGAGCAGTTCTTC. Translated, it gives CASSRGGPYNEQFF.

This clonotype was detected ten times or more. The chain is built from TRBV24-1 and TRBJ1-1; 11 bases are shared with TRBD1. This CDR3 has 15 amino acids. With V trimmed by 4 bases and J by 3 bases, 3 bases remained unmatched. CDR1 is KGHDR and CDR2 is SFDVKD in the germline V gene. In nucleotides, the CDR3 is TGTGCCACCAGTGACTCGGGACAGGGGGACACTGAAGCTTTCTTT. Protein sequence: CATSDSGQGDTEAFF.

Notes on this clonotype: Just one base apart from a much larger clone, this may be a read error. The J gene is TRBJ1-1, the V gene TRBV7-2; D is perhaps TRBD1 (5 bases). The CDR3 totals 14 residues. Germline V gene lookup returns CDR1 SGHTA and CDR2 FQGNSA. CDR3 region: CVSSAGRQVTEAFF. CDR3 DNA sequence: TGTGTCAGCAGCGCGGGACGCCAGGTCACTGAAGCTTTCTTT.

This clonotype was seen many times. This chain uses TRBV29-1 with TRBJ2-5; D gene unclear. Germline V gives CDR1 SQVTM, CDR2 ANQGSEA. V lost 3 bases and J lost 2, with 10 bases in between. There are 13 residues in the CDR3. CDR3 amino acids: CSVETTVQETQYF. CDR3 DNA sequence: TGCAGCGTTGAGACGACGGTTCAAGAGACCCAGTACTTC.

This clonotype appeared a few times. J is TRBJ2-6 and V is TRBV2, with D unresolved. CDR3 length equals 14 residues. V lost 4 bases to trimming and J lost 3 bases, with 7 bases between them. The germline CDR1 and CDR2 sequences are SNHLY and FYNNEI. The CDR3 loop is CASSVLFGANVLTF. The CDR3 bases are TGTGCCAGCAGTGTTTTATTTGGGGCCAACGTCCTGACTTTC.

This clonotype was recorded many times. The J gene is TRBJ2-3, the V gene TRBV28; 11 positions agree with TRBD2. This CDR3 spans 13 amino acids. CDR1 and CDR2 (germline): MDHEN, SYDVKM. The V and J ends lost 11 bases and 2 bases, in that order; junction bases with no gene match: 3. CDR3 in amino acids: CAGSGGDTDTQYF. CDR3 nucleotides: TGTGCCGGTAGCGGGGGGGACACAGATACGCAGTATTTT.

The sample holds a few counts of this clonotype. The chain has TRBV27 and TRBJ2-7; TRBD1 is a possible D gene (6 bases). The germline V and J ends were trimmed by 8 bases and 0 bases, with 17 bases remaining between them. Per the germline V gene, CDR1 is MNHEY and CDR2 is SMNVEV (reference sequence). The CDR3 totals 15 residues. The CDR3, as DNA: TGTGCCAGCGGAAGGAACGACAGGCGCTCCTACGAGCAGTACTTC. This codes for CASGRNDRRSYEQYF.

This clonotype was seen a few times. The chain joins TRBV18 to TRBJ1-6, with TRBD1 matching over 8 bases. Germline V gene data show CDR1 as KGHSH and CDR2 as LQKENI. The CDR3 is 12 amino acids. Trimming removed 3 bases from V and 14 bases from J; junction bases left unmatched: 3. DNA of the CDR3: TGTGCCAGCTCACCTAGGACAGGGACCCTCCACTTT. This gives the protein CASSPRTGTLHF.

In the case of this clonotype: Since no conserved phenylalanine or tryptophan closes the CDR3, a read error is the likely cause. The V gene is TRBV27, the J gene TRBJ1-2, with D unclear. V was cut by 0 bases and J by 6 bases, with 14 bases left in between. CDR1 is MNHEY, CDR2 SMNVEV, per germline (reference sequence). CDR3 length: 15 residues. CDR3 in DNA: TGTGCCAGCAGTTTATCCCCGGACGGAGTGAATGGCTACACCCTC. Translation gives CASSLSPDGVNGYTL.

This clonotype was counted at least ten times. The rearrangement uses TRBV28 and TRBJ2-3, with TRBD1 matching 7 bases. J gave up 2 bases and V 7 bases, and 6 bases lay outside the gene matches. There are 14 residues in the CDR3. Germline lookup yields CDR1 MDHEN and CDR2 SYDVKM. CDR3 coding DNA: TGTGCCAGCACCCTGGGACAGAACACAGATACGCAGTATTTT. Its translation is CASTLGQNTDTQYF.

This clonotype was recorded many times. The chain recombines TRBV18 with TRBJ2-2; TRBD1 matches 9 bases. The CDR3 spans 16 residues. The germline gives CDR1 KGHSH, CDR2 LQKENI. J was trimmed by 6 bases and V by 3 bases; bases with no gene match: 8. The CDR3 DNA sequence: TGTGCCAGCTCACCGATCCGGACAGGGGTGGCCGGGGAGCTGTTTTTT. It codes for CASSPIRTGVAGELFF. The entire variable domain, with the rest obtained from reference TRBV18 and TRBJ2-2, is as follows: NAGVMQNPRHLVRRRGQEARLRCSPMKGHSHVYWYRQLPEEGLKFMVYLQKENIIDESGMPKERFSAEFPKEGPSILRIQQVVRGDSAAYFCASSPIRTGVAGELFFGEGSRLTVL.